This T cell receptor beta chain stems from a study of T-cell memory formation after mild COVID-19. Background on the study: Most TCR clusters belonged to a single donor. Regarding the study as a whole: Memory sampled before infection contained some responding clones, suggesting cross-reactive memory joined.

This clonotype was seen only a few times. The antigen is undetermined. From germline, CDR1 is DFQATT and CDR2 SNEGSKA (reference sequence). This CDR3 contains 14 residues. Trimming stripped 6 bases from V and 4 bases from J, with 16 bases between. MiXCR, applied by TCRdb to the 5' RACE reads, yields one record per CDR3 protein. The table includes a few hundred thousand distinct CDR3 sequences, around a tenth detected once. This sequence was found in a man aged 18 to 29 who had mild COVID-19 (a few samples of this study predate the infection). Cell type and time point are not known. The sequenced sample was PBMCs or a T cell subset sorted from them (not recorded which). The chain couples TRBV20-1 to TRBJ1-3; a possible D gene is TRBD1 (5 bases). CDR3 nucleotides: TGCAGTGCCCAACCCCCGGGGCGCGGAAACACCATATATTTT. This codes for CSAQPPGRGNTIYF.